This T cell receptor (beta chain) derives from a study of blood T cell repertoires in COVID-19. Study-level background: T cells, B-cell-depleted T cells, or PBMCs supplied cDNA or gDNA.

The Seattle patients joined while their infection was active and were tracked longitudinally afterward. This table comes from immunoSEQ multiplex PCR, and its TCRdb copy is limited to in-frame clones, with some not included. This sample yields 100,000 to 150,000 clones, of which 80% to 95% are seen a single time; 2.1% belongs to the top ten. The receptor was derived from a man aged 50-59 years with COVID-19, enrolled during active disease. Sequenced sample: peripheral blood.

The CDR3 is CAWSASGTSQQQYF. Here the CDR3 DNA reads TGTGCCTGGAGTGCTTCCGGGACTAGTCAACAGCAGTACTTC. This rearrangement joins TRBV30 to TRBJ2-7; 8 nucleotides match TRBD2. The CDR3 totals 14 residues. V lost 1 base to trimming and J lost 8 bases; unmatched junction nucleotides: 10. Germline V gene sequence: CDR1 GTSNPN, CDR2 SVGIG (reference sequence).